A selection of T cell receptor beta chains follows, all from one sample in a study of graft-versus-host responses after intestinal transplantation. Their antigens are not known. Some clones are missing from TCRdb's copy, which holds only in-frame ones; the method was immunoSEQ multiplex PCR. The sample contains 70,000 to 95,000 clones, 80% to 95% of which appear only once. The material sequenced was unstimulated CD8+ T cells sorted from spleen or lymph node cells, taken before transplant. The receptors derive from a human donor who was the organ donor for an intestinal transplant. The CDR3 runs from the conserved cysteine through the conserved F or W. The D gene is left open where the match is weak. Only part of the rows carry a size: once, few, many, or a class if the clone is expanded.

.,.,TRBJ2-7,TRBV28,CASSYGQLNPYEQYF,TGTGCCAGCAGTTATGGACAGTTGAACCCCTACGAGCAGTACTTC
.,TRBD2,TRBJ2-1,TRBV5-1,CASTQGGRHNEQFF,TGCGCCAGTACCCAGGGAGGGAGGCACAATGAGCAGTTCTTC
.,.,TRBJ1-5,TRBV19,CASSMAQGGQPRHF,TGTGCCAGTAGTATGGCGCAGGGCGGTCAGCCCCGGCATTTT
.,TRBD2,TRBJ2-5,TRBV7-9,CASSDTTSGGWETQYF,TGTGCCAGCAGCGATACCACTAGCGGGGGGTGGGAGACCCAGTACTTC
few,.,TRBJ2-1,TRBV7-9,CASSSKIYGLDNEQFF,TGTGCCAGCAGCTCAAAAATCTACGGACTTGACAATGAGCAGTTCTTC
.,TRBD2,TRBJ2-1,TRBV6-1,CASSELLAGMDNEQFF,TGTGCCAGCAGTGAACTCCTAGCGGGGATGGACAATGAGCAGTTCTTC
.,TRBD1,TRBJ1-2,TRBV6-1,CASSGSGQGEGYTF,TGTGCCAGCAGTGGATCAGGGCAGGGGGAGGGCTACACCTTC
.,.,TRBJ1-2,TRBV6-1,CASLNWQTNYGYTF,TGTGCCAGCCTGAATTGGCAGACTAACTATGGCTACACCTTC
.,TRBD1,TRBJ1-3,TRBV27,CAGPTGTLSGNTIYF,TGTGCCGGCCCGACAGGGACCCTCTCTGGAAACACCATATATTTT
.,.,TRBJ2-1,TRBV9,CASSATSWDNEQFF,TGTGCCAGCAGCGCGACAAGCTGGGACAATGAGCAGTTCTTC
.,TRBD2,TRBJ2-7,TRBV7-2,CASSFYVRLAGAGQQYF,TGTGCCAGCAGCTTCTACGTTCGGCTAGCGGGGGCCGGGCAGCAGTACTTC
.,.,TRBJ2-5,TRBV7-8,CASSFLGPQETQYF,TGTGCCAGCAGCTTCTTGGGGCCTCAAGAGACCCAGTACTTC
.,TRBD1,TRBJ2-2,TRBV6-5,CASSSTGTGELFF,TGTGCCAGCAGTTCGACAGGGACCGGGGAGCTGTTTTTT
.,TRBD2,TRBJ2-7,TRBV4-2,CASSPGLGALGEQYF,TGTGCCAGCAGCCCTGGACTAGGAGCGTTGGGGGAGCAGTACTTC
.,TRBD1,TRBJ1-5,TRBV2,CASSRTGGNQPQHF,TGTGCCAGCAGTCGGACAGGGGGCAATCAGCCCCAGCATTTT
.,TRBD2,TRBJ2-1,TRBV5-6,CASSGGTSGFYNEQFF,TGTGCCAGCAGCGGGGGGACTAGCGGATTTTACAATGAGCAGTTCTTC
.,.,TRBJ1-1,TRBV19,CASRMTDGGSTEAFF,TGTGCCAGTAGGATGACGGACGGGGGGAGCACTGAAGCTTTCTTT
.,.,TRBJ1-5,TRBV27,CASSTRSNQPQHF,TGTGCCAGCAGTACGCGGAGCAATCAGCCCCAGCATTTT
.,.,TRBJ1-5,TRBV28,CASSLGGFSNQPQHF,TGTGCCAGCAGTTTGGGGGGATTTAGCAATCAGCCCCAGCATTTT
.,.,TRBJ2-7,TRBV9,CASSVAGSGSYEQYF,TGTGCCAGCAGCGTGGCAGGGTCGGGCTCCTACGAGCAGTACTTC
.,.,TRBJ2-7,TRBV7-7,CASSLAGSGEQYF,TGTGCTAGCAGCTTAGCAGGGTCGGGAGAGCAGTACTTC
once,TRBD1,TRBJ2-7,TRBV9,CASSETGSRLYEQYF,TGTGCCAGCAGCGAGACAGGGAGCCGCCTCTACGAGCAGTACTTC
.,.,TRBJ1-5,TRBV28,CASSYVGSNQPQHF,TGTGCCAGCAGTTATGTGGGCAGCAATCAGCCCCAGCATTTT
.,TRBD2,TRBJ2-1,TRBV7-8,CASSFSSGGATEQFF,TGTGCCAGCAGCTTCTCTAGCGGGGGGGCCACTGAGCAGTTCTTC
.,TRBD2,TRBJ2-7,TRBV4-1,CASSLGLGLAGGPYEQYF,TGCGCCAGCAGCCTTGGGTTGGGACTAGCGGGAGGTCCCTACGAGCAGTACTTC
.,.,TRBJ1-2,TRBV5-1,CPAGPLYGCTF,.
once,.,TRBJ1-1,TRBV11-2,CASSLDLGGKAFF,TGTGCCAGCAGCTTAGATCTCGGGGGTAAGGCTTTCTTT
.,TRBD2,TRBJ2-6,TRBV2,CASTSREGPSGANVLTF,TGTGCCAGCACTTCGCGGGAGGGACCCTCTGGGGCCAACGTCCTGACTTTC
.,TRBD1,TRBJ1-1,TRBV11-3,CASSYLGQGDTAFF,TGTGCCAGCAGTTACCTGGGACAGGGCGATACGGCTTTCTTT
.,.,TRBJ1-1,TRBV30,CAWASPGGTEAFF,TGTGCCTGGGCGTCCCCCGGGGGGACTGAAGCTTTCTTT
.,TRBD1,TRBJ1-1,TRBV7-3,CASSLLGQGSRAFF,TGTGCCAGCAGCTTATTAGGACAGGGGAGTAGGGCTTTCTTT
once,TRBD2,TRBJ2-3,TRBV4-3,CASSQDPAGVDTQYF,TGCGCCAGCAGCCAAGATCCGGCGGGGGTGGATACGCAGTATTTT
.,TRBD1,TRBJ2-5,TRBV2,CASSEGTGVGETQYF,TGTGCCAGCAGTGAAGGGACAGGGGTCGGAGAGACCCAGTACTTC
.,TRBD1,TRBJ2-1,TRBV6-5,CASSDRGHNEQFF,TGTGCCAGCAGTGACAGGGGGCACAATGAGCAGTTCTTC
few,TRBD2,TRBJ2-1,TRBV7-3,CASSALAGDPYNEQFF,TGTGCCAGCAGCGCTCTAGCGGGAGACCCCTACAATGAGCAGTTCTTC
once,.,TRBJ2-5,TRBV7-9,CASSHPPRGQETQYF,TGTGCCAGCAGCCACCCCCCGCGGGGACAAGAGACCCAGTACTTC
.,TRBD1,TRBJ2-3,TRBV14,CASSPHRGYTDTQYF,TGTGCCAGCAGCCCGCACAGGGGTTACACAGATACGCAGTATTTT
.,.,TRBJ1-2,TRBV19,CASSIDLEAGLGYTF,TGTGCCAGTAGTATAGATCTAGAGGCAGGGCTTGGCTACACCTTC
.,TRBD2,TRBJ2-1,TRBV4-1,CASSQEALAGLSEQFF,TGCGCCAGCAGCCAAGAAGCTCTAGCGGGGTTAAGTGAGCAGTTCTTC
.,.,TRBJ2-6,TRBV7-9,CASSPNRDWSSGANVLTF,TGTGCCAGCAGCCCTAACAGGGATTGGAGCTCTGGGGCCAACGTCCTGACTTTC
.,.,TRBJ2-4,TRBV5-6,CASSFFLGLAKNIQYF,TGTGCCAGCAGCTTTTTCTTGGGCCTAGCCAAAAACATTCAGTACTTC
.,TRBD1,TRBJ2-2,TRBV7-9,CAAARTGNSGELFF,TGTGCTGCGGCTCGGACAGGGAATAGCGGGGAGCTGTTTTTT
.,.,TRBJ2-1,TRBV9,CASSSTNTEQFF,TGTGCCAGCAGCTCGACTAACACTGAGCAGTTCTTC
.,TRBD2,TRBJ2-7,TRBV19,CASSLGGDEQYF,TGTGCCAGTAGTTTGGGAGGGGACGAGCAGTACTTC
.,.,TRBJ2-3,TRBV7-3,CASSLGWEDTDTQYF,TGTGCCAGCAGCTTAGGATGGGAGGACACAGATACGCAGTATTTT
.,TRBD1,TRBJ1-5,TRBV15,CATSRWDSRNQPQHF,TGTGCCACCAGCAGATGGGACAGCCGCAATCAGCCCCAGCATTTT
.,.,TRBJ2-7,TRBV14,CASSLNLGGGPGNEQYF,TGTGCCAGCAGCCTAAACCTCGGGGGAGGTCCGGGAAACGAGCAGTACTTC
.,TRBD1,TRBJ2-1,TRBV7-9,CASLPTGGTYNEQFF,TGTGCCAGCCTACCCACAGGGGGCACGTACAATGAGCAGTTCTTC
.,TRBD2,TRBJ2-7,TRBV6-1,CASSVGLAGGPSYEQYF,TGTGCCAGCAGTGTTGGACTAGCGGGGGGGCCCTCCTACGAGCAGTACTTC
once,TRBD1,TRBJ2-7,TRBV5-8,CASSSGQIHSYEQYF,TGTGCCAGCAGTTCGGGACAGATTCATTCCTACGAGCAGTACTTC
.,TRBD2,TRBJ2-1,TRBV30,CAWRLAGSEQFF,TGTGCCTGGAGACTAGCGGGGAGTGAGCAGTTCTTC
.,.,TRBJ2-7,TRBV27,CASRPAQTYEQYF,TGTGCCAGCCGCCCCGCCCAAACCTACGAGCAGTACTTC
once,TRBD2,TRBJ2-1,TRBV29-1,CSAPSLAGGSEQFF,TGCAGCGCCCCCAGCCTAGCGGGAGGGAGTGAGCAGTTCTTC
.,.,TRBJ1-1,TRBV5-1,CASSLDRRGSGMNTEAFF,TGCGCCAGCAGCTTGGATCGACGGGGGTCGGGAATGAACACTGAAGCTTTCTTT